Listed here are 18 T cell receptor beta chains from one sample, sequenced in a study of blood T cell repertoires in COVID-19. Clones were read by immunoSEQ multiplex PCR, and TCRdb kept only the in-frame ones, dropping some. This sample has 90,000 or so clones, with 72% found just once. The specimen was peripheral blood. The receptors shown here come from a woman between 55 and 75 years old in a cohort sampled during active or convalescent COVID-19.

This clone was counted a few times. The V gene is TRBV3-1 (or the pseudogene TRBV3-2), the J gene TRBJ2-1, with a weak D call TRBD1 (6 bases). The CDR3 extends over 15 amino acids. V shed 0 bases and J shed 4 bases, with 10 bases lying between them. Germline CDR1 LGHDT, CDR2 YNNKEL (reference sequence). The CDR3 nucleotides read TGTGCCAGCAGCCAAGATTTGGACAGTTACAATGAGCAGTTCTTC. Its protein is CASSQDLDSYNEQFF.

V usage is TRBV7-2 and J usage is TRBJ2-7, with TRBD1 as a possible D gene (5 bases). V was trimmed by 5 bases and J by 4 bases, leaving 15 bases between them. Germline V gives CDR1 SGHTA, CDR2 FQGNSA. The CDR3 length is 14 residues. DNA of the CDR3: TGTGCCAGCAGCCTCGGGCAGGGAAATTACGAGCAGTACTTC. Residues: CASSLGQGNYEQYF.

This chain uses TRBV7-2 with TRBJ2-7; the D gene is possibly TRBD2 (5 bases). V lost 5 bases and J lost 7, with 27 bases in between. The CDR3 covers 17 residues. Per germline, CDR1 SGHTA and CDR2 FQGNSA. CDR3 sequence: CASSPNNFRLLRGEQYF. CDR3 bases: TGTGCCAGCAGCCCAAATAATTTTAGACTCTTACGGGGAGAGCAGTACTTC.

The rearrangement links TRBV7-3 to TRBJ2-3; 8 nucleotides align to TRBD2. J was trimmed by 2 bases and V by 3 bases; bases with no gene match: 4. The CDR3 consists of 15 residues. Germline V gene sequence: CDR1 SGHTA, CDR2 FQGTGA. The CDR3 loop is CASSFGGGHTDTQYF. CDR3 DNA: TGTGCCAGCAGCTTCGGCGGGGGGCACACAGATACGCAGTATTTT.

The DNA for the CDR3 is TGCAGCGTTGAAAAGGTCGGGGGGGGCACAGATACGCAGTATTTT. Translation: CSVEKVGGGTDTQYF. V and J are TRBV29-1 and TRBJ2-3; 8 bases map to TRBD2. Trimming cost V 2 bases and J 1 base; bases outside gene matches: 5. CDR1 and CDR2 from the germline V gene are SQVTM and ANQGSEA. This CDR3 spans 15 amino acids.

This chain links TRBV6-2 or TRBV6-3 with TRBJ2-7, with a tentative D call TRBD2 (6 bases). Germline V CDR1 and CDR2: MNHEY, SVGEGT. This CDR3 has 15 amino acids. V was clipped by 2 bases and J by 2 bases, with 13 bases between them. CDR3 DNA: TGTGCCAGCAGTTACCGGGGGTCAGACCCCTACGAGCAGTACTTC. Translating it yields CASSYRGSDPYEQYF.

The chain is built from TRBV5-6 and TRBJ1-4, with D maybe TRBD1 (6 bases). This CDR3 is built from 14 residues. Germline CDR1 and CDR2: SGHDT and YYEEEE. Trimming stripped 6 bases from V and 7 bases from J, with 16 bases between. DNA for the CDR3: TGTGCCAGCATGGGGAGGGGGAAAGGTGAAAAACTGTTTTTT. Its translation: CASMGRGKGEKLFF.

Many counts were recorded for this clone. Other DNA sequences of this sample code for an identical CDR3. V usage is TRBV9 and J usage is TRBJ2-1; 8 nucleotides line up with TRBD1. CDR1 SGDLS and CDR2 YYNGEE come from the germline V gene. There are 15 residues in the CDR3. The V gene end was trimmed by 3 bases and the J gene end by 2 bases; junction bases not matched to a gene: 4. Written as DNA, the CDR3 is TGTGCCAGCAGCGCGACAGGGGAAACCTACAATGAGCAGTTCTTC. Protein sequence: CASSATGETYNEQFF.

Note on this clone: One end of the junction does not line up with germline, which may come from a read error. J is TRBJ2-3 and V is TRBV19; 12 bases match TRBD2. Germline V gene data show CDR1 as LNHDA and CDR2 as SQIVND (reference sequence). CDR3 length: 15 amino acids. Here the CDR3 DNA reads TGTGCCAGTACTATAGGGACTAGCGGGTGGGATACGCAGTATTTT. It is translated as CASTIGTSGWDTQYF. Together with reference TRBV19 and TRBJ2-3, the CDR3 gives the full variable domain: DGGITQSPKYLFRKEGQNVTLSCEQNLNHDAMYWYRQDPGQGLRLIYYSQIVNDFQKGDIAEGYSVSREKKESFPLTVTSAQKNPTAFYLCASTIGTSGWDTQYFGPGTRLTVL.

CDR3 residues: CASSSQHGGAGYGYTF. CDR3 DNA sequence: TGTGCCAGCAGCTCTCAACACGGGGGGGCGGGCTATGGCTACACCTTC. V is TRBV7-6 and J is TRBJ1-2, with a tentative D call TRBD1 (6 bases). The V gene lost 4 bases and the J gene lost 4 bases, with 19 bases spanning the gap. There are 16 residues in the CDR3. Germline V gene sequence: CDR1 SGHVS, CDR2 FNYEAQ.

V is TRBV7-3 and J is TRBJ1-2, with D possibly TRBD1 on 5 matching bases. This CDR3 has 13 residues. Germline V gene sequence: CDR1 SGHTA, CDR2 FQGTGA. Trimming shortened V by 5 bases and J by 6 bases, and 13 bases separated the two germline ends. DNA of the CDR3: TGTGCCAGCAGCCTTACAGGAAGGGATGGCTACACCTTC. Translation gives CASSLTGRDGYTF.

The chain is built from TRBV5-8 and TRBJ1-6, with D unclear. The germline V and J ends were trimmed by 2 bases and 10 bases, with 13 bases remaining between them. Germline loops: CDR1 SGHTS, CDR2 YDEGEE. CDR3 length: 14 amino acids. The CDR3 coding sequence is TGTGCCAGCAGCTTACCGCAGTCACCCTCACCCCTCCACTTT. It is translated as CASSLPQSPSPLHF.

The chain recombines TRBV30 with TRBJ1-5; 7 bases fit TRBD1. After removal of 2 bases from V and 5 bases from J, the junction contained 6 bases not matched to a gene. Germline CDR1 and CDR2: GTSNPN and SVGIG (reference sequence). This CDR3 spans 14 amino acids. The chain's CDR3 is CAWSIQGGDQPQHF. Written as DNA, the CDR3 is TGTGCCTGGAGTATTCAGGGGGGAGATCAGCCCCAGCATTTT.

This clone was recorded only once. The gene calls are TRBV11-2 and TRBJ2-2, with 8 bases identical to TRBD1. Germline CDR1 is SGHAT and CDR2 is FQNNGV. V dropped 5 bases and J dropped 4; count of bases not matched to a gene: 6. This CDR3 region has 15 residues. The CDR3 here is CASSMTGVTTGELFF. In nucleotides, the CDR3 is TGTGCCAGCAGCATGACAGGGGTGACCACCGGGGAGCTGTTTTTT.

This clone was counted a single time. Written as DNA, the CDR3 is TGTGCCAGCAGCCTCGGGACTAGCGGCCCCTTCGGGGAGCTGTTTTTT. This translates into CASSLGTSGPFGELFF. This chain uses TRBV7-3 with TRBJ2-2, with 11 bases aligning to TRBD2. The V gene's germline CDR1 is SGHTA and CDR2 FQGTGA. The CDR3 loop spans 16 amino acids. The J segment lost 7 bases and the V segment lost 5 bases, leaving 9 bases of the junction unmatched.

The rearrangement uses TRBV19 and TRBJ1-5; 7 positions match TRBD1. The germline gives CDR1 LNHDA, CDR2 SQIVND (reference sequence). Unmatched junction bases numbered 10, after V lost 5 bases and J lost 0 bases. The length of the CDR3 is 17 residues. The CDR3 region is CASSSGQVTYSNQPQHF. In DNA, the CDR3 is TGTGCCAGTAGTTCCGGACAGGTCACCTATAGCAATCAGCCCCAGCATTTT.

This clone was counted a single time. V and J are TRBV6-5 and TRBJ2-5; D perhaps matches TRBD2 (6 bases). The ends were cut back, 6 bases at V and 5 bases at J, with 16 bases in the middle. CDR3 length equals 14 residues. CDR1 and CDR2 from the germline V gene are MNHEY and SVGAGI. This CDR3 reads CASRRWGDGETQYF. CDR3 nucleotide sequence: TGTGCCAGCAGGAGGTGGGGGGACGGGGAGACCCAGTACTTC.

The chain recombines TRBV7-2 with TRBJ1-6; 10 positions agree with TRBD1. Germline CDR1 and CDR2: SGHTA and FQGNSA. With 5 bases clipped from V and 7 bases from J, the junction kept 8 bases outside the gene matches. This CDR3 has 16 residues. The CDR3 loop is CASSARQGAGNSPLHF. CDR3 nucleotide sequence: TGTGCCAGCAGCGCCCGACAGGGGGCTGGCAATTCACCCCTCCACTTT.